This TCR beta chain derives from a study of blood T cells in healthy people across ages. Combining a sample-barcoded 5' primer with a J-beta primer mix, a second PCR ran for about 6 to 11 cycles. TCRdb used MiXCR to reprocess the 5' RACE reads, holding one entry per CDR3 protein. The table records about 900,000 distinct CDR3 sequences, about 48% of them present only once. Germline lookup yields CDR1 DFQATT and CDR2 SNEGSKA (reference sequence). After removal of 1 base from V and 6 bases from J, the junction contained 13 bases not matched to a gene. The CDR3 loop spans 17 amino acids. This clonotype was sampled from a man aged 30 to 39 in good health. The sample was blood. This rearrangement joins TRBV20-1 to TRBJ2-2; 8 nucleotides align to TRBD1. The CDR3 region has the DNA TGCAGTGCTAGAGTTATCGGGACAGGCCTTTTTGCCGGGGAGCTGTTTTTT. Encoded protein: CSARVIGTGLFAGELFF.